This entry describes one TCR beta chain. This entry is derived from a study of CD8+ T cells in alopecia areata. In the study overall: Treated patients were given 5 to 10 mg oral tofacitinib twice daily. Severity scores in treated patients reflected the percentage of scalp affected.

cDNA prepared by RNA extraction and subsequent reverse transcription served as the template for sequencing. Only in-frame clones appear in the TCRdb table, and some are missing; sequencing was by immunoSEQ multiplex PCR. The sample has about 270,000 clones, about 62% seen once. Germline-derived CDR1 and CDR2 are GTSNPN and SVGIG (reference sequence). This CDR3 contains 10 residues. V dropped 3 bases and J dropped 6 bases, with 5 bases sitting between them. The treatment was: oral pan-JAK inhibitor, 5-10 mg twice daily. The sample here was CD4+ T cells sorted from blood, taken between weeks 51 and 54, from a patient treated with tofacitinib. The chain combines TRBV30 with TRBJ1-2, with no clear D. The clonotype comes from a human donor with alopecia areata. This CDR3 is CAWSRDGYTF. In nucleotides, the CDR3 is TGTGCCTGGAGCCGAGATGGCTACACCTTC.